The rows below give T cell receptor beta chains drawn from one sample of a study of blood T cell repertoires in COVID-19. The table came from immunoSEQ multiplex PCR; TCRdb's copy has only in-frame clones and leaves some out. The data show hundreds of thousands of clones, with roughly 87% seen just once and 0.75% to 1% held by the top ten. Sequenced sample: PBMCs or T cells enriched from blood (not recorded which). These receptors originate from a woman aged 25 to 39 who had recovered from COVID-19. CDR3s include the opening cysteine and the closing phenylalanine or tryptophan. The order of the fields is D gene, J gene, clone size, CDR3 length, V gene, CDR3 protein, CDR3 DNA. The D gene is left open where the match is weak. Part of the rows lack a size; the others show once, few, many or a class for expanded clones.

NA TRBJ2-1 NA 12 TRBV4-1 CASSQAANEQFF TGCGCCAGCAGCCAGGCCGCCAATGAGCAGTTCTTC
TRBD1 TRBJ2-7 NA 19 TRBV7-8 CASSSRDRGPIPSYYEQYF TGTGCCAGCAGCTCCCGGGACAGGGGGCCGATCCCCTCGTATTACGAGCAGTACTTC
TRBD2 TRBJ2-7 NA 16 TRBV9 CASSVAMTSGTHEQYF TGTGCCAGCAGCGTAGCTATGACTAGCGGGACGCACGAGCAGTACTTC
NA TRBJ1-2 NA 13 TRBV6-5 CASSYGQRSRYTF TGTGCCAGCAGTTACGGACAAAGGAGTCGCTACACCTTC
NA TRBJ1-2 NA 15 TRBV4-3 CASSQDRFFNYGYTF TGCGCCAGCAGCCAAGACAGATTTTTTAACTATGGCTACACCTTC
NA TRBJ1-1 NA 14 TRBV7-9 CASSPLSGNTEAFF TGTGCCAGCAGCCCACTTTCTGGGAACACTGAAGCTTTCTTT
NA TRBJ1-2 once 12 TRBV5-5 CASSSSLHGYTF TGTGCCAGCAGCTCCTCCCTCCATGGCTACACCTTC
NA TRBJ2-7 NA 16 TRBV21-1 CASSRSSGLGRYEQYF TGTGCCAGCAGCAGATCAAGCGGCCTCGGGAGGTACGAGCAGTACTTC
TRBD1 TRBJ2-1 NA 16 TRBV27 CASSPETGGAYNEQFF TGTGCCAGCAGTCCGGAGACAGGGGGCGCGTACAATGAGCAGTTCTTC
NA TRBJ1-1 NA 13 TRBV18 CASTLGGVTEAFF TGTGCCAGCACCCTAGGGGGGGTAACTGAAGCTTTCTTT
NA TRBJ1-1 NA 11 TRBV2 CARQMNTEAFF TGTGCCAGACAAATGAACACTGAAGCTTTCTTT
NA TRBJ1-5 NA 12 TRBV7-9 CASSTSNQPQHF TGTGCCAGCAGCACAAGCAATCAGCCCCAGCATTTT
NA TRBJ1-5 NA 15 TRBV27 CASSLGINSNQPQHF TGTGCCAGCAGTTTAGGCATAAACAGCAATCAGCCCCAGCATTTT
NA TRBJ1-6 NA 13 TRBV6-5 CASHRAPSSPLHF TGTGCCAGTCACAGGGCACCCTCTTCACCCCTCCACTTT
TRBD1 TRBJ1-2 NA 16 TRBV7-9 CASSGGDPGQRYGYTF TGTGCCAGCAGCGGAGGGGATCCGGGACAGCGATATGGCTACACCTTC
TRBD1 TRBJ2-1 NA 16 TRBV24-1 CATSDFPGQGFNEQFF TGTGCCACCAGTGATTTCCCGGGACAGGGGTTCAATGAGCAGTTCTTC
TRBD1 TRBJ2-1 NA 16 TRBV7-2 CASSRPRDRNDNEQFF TGTGCCAGCAGCAGGCCCCGGGACAGGAACGACAATGAGCAGTTCTTC
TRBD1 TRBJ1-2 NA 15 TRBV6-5 CASKERTGPGHGYTF TGTGCCAGCAAAGAAAGGACAGGCCCCGGTCATGGCTACACCTTC
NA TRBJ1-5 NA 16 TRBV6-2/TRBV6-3 CASSYLIGRAHGPQHF TGTGCCAGCAGTTACCTCATTGGCAGGGCCCACGGGCCCCAGCATTTT
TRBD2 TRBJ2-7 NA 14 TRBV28 CASSWREGRYEQYF TGTGCCAGCAGTTGGCGGGAGGGCCGTTACGAGCAGTACTTC
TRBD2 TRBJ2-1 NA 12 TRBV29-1 CSVGRGGNEQFF TGCAGCGTAGGTCGGGGGGGGAATGAGCAGTTCTTC
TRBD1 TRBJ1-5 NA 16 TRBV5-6 CASSTDRGGGNQPQHF TGTGCCAGCAGCACGGACAGGGGGGGTGGCAATCAGCCCCAGCATTTT
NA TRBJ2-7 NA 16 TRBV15 CATSRGKGVRDYEQYF TGTGCCACCAGCAGAGGAAAGGGGGTAAGGGACTACGAGCAGTACTTC
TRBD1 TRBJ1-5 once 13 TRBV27 CASRDRGGQPQHF TGTGCCAGCAGAGACAGGGGAGGTCAGCCCCAGCATTTT
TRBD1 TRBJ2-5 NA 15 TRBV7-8 CASSQETGGYETQYF TGTGCCAGCAGTCAGGAGACAGGGGGTTACGAGACCCAGTACTTC
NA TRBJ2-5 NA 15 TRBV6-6 CASSRVRGTQETQYF TGTGCCAGCAGCCGCGTCAGGGGGACTCAAGAGACCCAGTACTTC
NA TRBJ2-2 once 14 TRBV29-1 CSVSSGFHTGELFF TGCAGCGTTAGTTCAGGGTTCCACACCGGGGAGCTGTTTTTT
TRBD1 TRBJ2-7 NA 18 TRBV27 CASRPGTGIQRLRYEQYF TGTGCCAGCAGGCCCGGGACAGGGATCCAACGGTTGCGCTACGAGCAGTACTTC
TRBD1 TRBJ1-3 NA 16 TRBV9 CASSEDRGTSGNTIYF TGTGCCAGCAGCGAGGACAGGGGTACCTCTGGAAACACCATATATTTT
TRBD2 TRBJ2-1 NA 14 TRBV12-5 CASGGEGLYNEQFF TGTGCTAGTGGTGGGGAGGGGTTGTACAATGAGCAGTTCTTC
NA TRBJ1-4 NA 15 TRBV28 CASSPRRSGYGKLFF TGTGCCAGCAGTCCCCGCAGGAGCGGGTATGGAAAACTGTTTTTT
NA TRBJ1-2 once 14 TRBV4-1 CASSQDPDIRGYTF TGCGCCAGCAGCCAAGACCCGGACATACGAGGCTACACCTTC
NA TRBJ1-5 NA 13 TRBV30 CAWSEHSNQPQHF TGTGCCTGGAGTGAGCATAGCAATCAGCCCCAGCATTTT
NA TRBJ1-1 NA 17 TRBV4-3 CASSQAAGLFLNTEAFF TGCGCCAGCAGCCAGGCGGCGGGGCTCTTTCTGAACACTGAAGCTTTCTTT
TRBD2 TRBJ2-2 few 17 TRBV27 CASSFRRAGGSTGELFF TGTGCCAGCAGTTTTCGTCGGGCGGGGGGTAGCACCGGGGAGCTGTTTTTT
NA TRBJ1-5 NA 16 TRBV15 CATSRAQARGNQPQHF TGTGCCACCAGCAGAGCGCAGGCTCGAGGCAATCAGCCCCAGCATTTT
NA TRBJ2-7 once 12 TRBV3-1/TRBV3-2 CASSHPTGEQYF TGTGCCAGCAGCCACCCGACGGGGGAGCAGTACTTC
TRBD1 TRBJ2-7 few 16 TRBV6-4 CASSSSPGQGWNEQYF TGTGCCAGCAGCTCTTCCCCGGGACAGGGGTGGAACGAGCAGTACTTC
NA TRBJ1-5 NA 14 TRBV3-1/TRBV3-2 CASHRQVHNRPQHF TGTGCCAGCCATCGGCAGGTCCATAATCGGCCCCAGCATTTT
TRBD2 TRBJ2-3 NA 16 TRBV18 CASSPLRGGSTDTQYF TGTGCCAGCTCACCACTACGGGGGGGTAGCACAGATACGCAGTATTTT
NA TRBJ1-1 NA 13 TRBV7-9 CASSSQEDTEAFF TGTGCCAGCAGCTCGCAGGAGGACACTGAAGCTTTCTTT
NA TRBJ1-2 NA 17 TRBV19 CASSKNLLGQLNYGYTF TGTGCCAGTAGTAAGAATTTACTAGGACAGCTTAACTATGGCTACACCTTC
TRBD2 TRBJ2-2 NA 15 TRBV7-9 CASSLRGGRTGELFF TGTGCCAGCAGCTTACGGGGGGGCAGAACCGGGGAGCTGTTTTTT
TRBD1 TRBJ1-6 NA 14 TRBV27 CASGLQGAGSPLHF TGTGCCAGCGGCTTACAGGGGGCCGGTTCACCCCTCCACTTT
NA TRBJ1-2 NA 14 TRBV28 CASSLRTPFYGYTF TGTGCCAGCAGTTTGCGGACTCCCTTCTATGGCTACACCTTC
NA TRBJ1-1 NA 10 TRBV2 CASLGQQAFF TGTGCCAGCTTGGGGCAACAGGCTTTCTTT
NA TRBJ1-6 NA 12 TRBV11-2 CATGLYNSPLHF TGTGCCACCGGACTTTACAATTCACCCCTCCACTTT
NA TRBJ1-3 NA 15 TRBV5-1 CASSLVGARGNTIYF TGCGCCAGCAGCTTGGTGGGGGCGAGGGGAAACACCATATATTTT
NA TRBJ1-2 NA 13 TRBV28 CATVSGVHYGYTF TGTGCCACCGTTTCCGGGGTGCACTATGGCTACACCTTC
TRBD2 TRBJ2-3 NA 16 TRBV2 CASRSLSGGSTDTQYF TGTGCCAGCAGGTCACTTAGCGGGGGGAGCACAGATACGCAGTATTTT
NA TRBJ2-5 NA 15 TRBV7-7 CASSLTTGPQETQYF TGTGCCAGCAGCTTAACGACAGGCCCCCAAGAGACCCAGTACTTC
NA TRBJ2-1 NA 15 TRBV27 CASSLGPGAYNEQFF TGTGCCAGCAGTTTAGGACCAGGGGCATACAATGAGCAGTTCTTC
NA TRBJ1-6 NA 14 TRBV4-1 CASSQGQANSPLHF TGCGCCAGCAGCCAAGGCCAGGCGAATTCACCCCTCCACTTT
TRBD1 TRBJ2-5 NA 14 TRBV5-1 CASTLPGQEETQYF TGCGCCAGCACCCTACCGGGACAGGAAGAGACCCAGTACTTC
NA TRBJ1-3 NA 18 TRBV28 CASTPIPYPAQSGNTIYF TGTGCCAGCACCCCAATCCCCTACCCCGCCCAATCTGGAAACACCATATATTTT
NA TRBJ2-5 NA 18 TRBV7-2 CASSKNRFSLSRQETQYF TGTGCCAGCAGCAAAAACAGATTTTCACTCTCAAGGCAAGAGACCCAGTACTTC
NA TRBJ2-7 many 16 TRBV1 CTSSQGEGGRKYEQYF TGCACCAGCAGCCAAGGTGAAGGCGGGAGGAAGTACGAGCAGTACTTC
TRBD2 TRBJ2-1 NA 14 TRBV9 CASSPSGRGVEQFF TGTGCCAGCAGCCCGAGCGGGAGGGGGGTTGAGCAGTTCTTC
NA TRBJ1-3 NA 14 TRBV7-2 CASMPRRSGNTIYF TGTGCCAGCATGCCCCGCCGGAGTGGAAACACCATATATTTT